This entry lists 18 T cell receptor beta chains sequenced from one sample in a study of neoadjuvant anti-PD-1 for oral cavity cancer. Time point noted: after neoadjuvant nivolumab, at surgical resection. Repertoires were generated with immunoSEQ multiplex PCR, while TCRdb's copy carries only in-frame clones and drops some. The profile covers 9,500 to 15,000 clones, with about two thirds appearing a single time and around 2.5% taken by the ten largest. The sequencing here drew on PBMCs, taken after nivolumab (anti-PD-1) treatment. The receptor source for this set is a person aged 35-79 years with oral cavity squamous cell carcinoma.

This chain joins TRBV29-1 and TRBJ2-5, with TRBD1 matching 9 bases. V lost 3 bases to trimming and J lost 3 bases; unmatched junction nucleotides: 20. CDR3 length equals 19 residues. CDR1 is SQVTM, CDR2 ANQGSEA, per germline. The CDR3, as DNA: TGCAGCGTTGATGGGACCAGACAGGGGGACGGGGGTAGCAAAGAGACCCAGTACTTC. It codes for CSVDGTRQGDGGSKETQYF.

This chain links TRBV4-1 with TRBJ2-5, with 11 nucleotides matching TRBD2. The trim removed 4 bases at V and 4 bases at J, leaving 8 bases unmatched. Germline CDR1 reads MGHRA; CDR2 reads YSYEKL. The CDR3 is 16 residues long. The CDR3 loop reads CASSPAALAGGETQYF. Written as DNA, the CDR3 is TGCGCCAGCAGCCCCGCCGCCCTAGCGGGAGGAGAGACCCAGTACTTC.

V is TRBV4-1 and J is TRBJ2-5, with 7 bases identical to TRBD2. This CDR3 contains 16 residues. Germline loops: CDR1 MGHRA, CDR2 YSYEKL. V lost 2 bases and J lost 2; bases outside the gene matches: 8. The CDR3: CASSQIAGVEQETQYF. The CDR3 nucleotides are TGCGCCAGCAGCCAAATCGCGGGAGTAGAACAAGAGACCCAGTACTTC.

The chain uses TRBV7-6 and TRBJ2-7; D is perhaps TRBD1 (5 bases). V was cut by 5 bases and J by 2 bases, with 13 bases left in between. Germline-derived CDR1 and CDR2 are SGHVS and FNYEAQ. The CDR3 runs 14 residues. The CDR3, as DNA: TGTGCCAGCAGCCCCCGACGGACAACCTACGAGCAGTACTTC. It yields the protein CASSPRRTTYEQYF.

This sequence joins TRBV7-9 and TRBJ2-5; TRBD1 matches at 8 bases. The ends lost 6 bases at V and 2 bases at J; junction bases unmatched: 5. This CDR3 has 14 residues. The germline V gene encodes CDR1 SEHNR and CDR2 FQNEAQ (reference sequence). CDR3 in DNA: TGTGCCAGCAGACTAGGGACAGGACAAGAGACCCAGTACTTC. This codes for CASRLGTGQETQYF.

The chain combines TRBV5-5 with TRBJ2-7; D possibly corresponds to TRBD2 (7 bases). The CDR3 sequence is 14 residues long. CDR1 and CDR2 from the germline V gene are SGHKS and YYEKEE (reference sequence). V was trimmed by 4 bases and J by 5 bases, leaving 16 bases between them. The CDR3 DNA reads as TGTGCCAGCAGCCCCATACGGGGGGCCCACGAGCAGTACTTC. It translates to CASSPIRGAHEQYF.

This clone showed up just a few times. This chain connects TRBV10-1 to TRBJ1-2, with 8 bases aligning to TRBD1. This CDR3 is built from 14 residues. Germline CDR1 reads WNHNN; CDR2 reads SYGVQD (reference sequence). V was clipped by 2 bases and J by 7 bases; unmatched bases: 6. The CDR3 protein is CASSEGQGASGYTF. DNA of the CDR3: TGCGCCAGCAGTGAGGGACAGGGCGCTAGTGGCTACACCTTC.

This clone was detected only once. The genes are TRBV6-1 and TRBJ2-7, with no clear D. The germline V gene has CDR1 MNHNS and CDR2 SASEGT. CDR3 size: 14 residues. V lost 7 bases to trimming and J lost 0 bases, with 13 bases between them. The CDR3 bases are TGTGCCAGCAAAGAAGGCGGTTCCTCCTACGAGCAGTACTTC. Its translation: CASKEGGSSYEQYF.

The gene calls are TRBV29-1 and TRBJ1-2; 8 bases map to TRBD1. V gave up 1 base and J gave up 5 bases; unmatched junction bases: 6. Germline V gene lookup returns CDR1 SQVTM and CDR2 ANQGSEA. The CDR3 consists of 14 residues. Written as DNA, the CDR3 is TGCAGCGTTGAAGGGGGACAGGCCTGGTATGGCTACACCTTC. Protein sequence: CSVEGGQAWYGYTF.

The chain couples TRBV4-2 to TRBJ2-1; D could derive from TRBD1 or TRBD2 (5 bases each). Germline CDR1 reads LGHNA; CDR2 reads YNFKEQ. The CDR3 totals 15 residues. The V end lost 3 bases, the J end lost 6 bases, and 15 bases lay between the germline ends. CDR3 nucleotide sequence: TGTGCCAGCAGCCAGGCCCCCGGGGCGGGCAATGAGCAGTTCTTC. Protein sequence: CASSQAPGAGNEQFF.

This chain uses TRBV13 with TRBJ1-1, with 7 bases fitting TRBD1. The ends lost 5 bases at V and 0 bases at J; junction bases unmatched: 6. Germline V gene data show CDR1 as PRHDT and CDR2 as FYEKMQ (reference sequence). This CDR3 region has 15 residues. CDR3 coding DNA: TGTGCCAGCAGCCCTTGGGACAGTTTGAACACTGAAGCTTTCTTT. Its protein product is CASSPWDSLNTEAFF.

The chain couples TRBV6-1 to TRBJ2-7; 10 bases match TRBD2. Germline values: CDR1 MNHNS, CDR2 SASEGT. V lost 5 bases to trimming and J lost 4 bases; unmatched junction nucleotides: 5. The CDR3 runs 14 residues. The CDR3: CASSSSGSRYEQYF. The CDR3 DNA reads as TGTGCCAGCAGTTCTAGCGGGAGTAGGTACGAGCAGTACTTC.

The chain combines TRBV25-1 with TRBJ2-1, with a possible D match to TRBD1 (5 bases). The CDR3 contains 13 residues. V was pared by 8 bases and J by 0 bases, with 8 bases between. Germline V lookup: CDR1 MGHDK, CDR2 SYGVNS. The CDR3: CASGAGSYNEQFF. The CDR3 bases are TGTGCCAGCGGGGCCGGCTCCTACAATGAGCAGTTCTTC.

Only a few counts were recorded for this clone. This chain links TRBV2 with TRBJ1-1; D uncertain. The germline V and J ends were trimmed by 4 bases and 0 bases, with 6 bases remaining between them. In germline, CDR1 is SNHLY, CDR2 FYNNEI. This CDR3 has 13 residues. The CDR3 DNA reads TGTGCCAGCAGTGTAGGGTTGAACACTGAAGCTTTCTTT. Its translation is CASSVGLNTEAFF.

The rearrangement links TRBV4-1 to TRBJ1-5; D call uncertain. Trimming pared 0 bases from V and 7 bases from J, leaving 7 bases between. Germline V CDR1 and CDR2: MGHRA, YSYEKL. CDR3 length: 13 amino acids. CDR3 amino acids: CASSQDWEQPQHF. CDR3 nucleotides: TGCGCCAGCAGCCAAGATTGGGAGCAGCCCCAGCATTTT.

The chain links TRBV4-2 to TRBJ2-5; 8 positions agree with TRBD2. Germline CDR1 and CDR2: LGHNA and YNFKEQ. V lost 1 base and J lost 5; bases outside the gene matches: 0. This CDR3 region has 13 residues. The CDR3 spells CASSQAGGETQYF. DNA for the CDR3: TGTGCCAGCAGCCAAGCGGGGGGGGAGACCCAGTACTTC.

V usage is TRBV7-3 and J usage is TRBJ1-4; D is ambiguous. The germline V gene encodes CDR1 SGHTA and CDR2 FQGTGA. Trimming removed 1 base at V and 3 bases at J, with 3 bases between. The CDR3 consists of 13 residues. The CDR3 region has the DNA TGTGCCAGCAGCTTAAGGGCTAATGAAAAACTGTTTTTT. It yields the protein CASSLRANEKLFF. Filled out from reference TRBV7-3 and TRBJ1-4, the complete variable domain reads GAGVSQTPSNKVTEKGKYVELRCDPISGHTALYWYRQSLGQGPEFLIYFQGTGAADDSGLPNDRFFAVRPEGSVSTLKIQRTERGDSAVYLCASSLRANEKLFFGSGTQLSVL.

This chain uses TRBV5-8 with TRBJ2-5; 12 nucleotides line up with TRBD2. The CDR3 is made up of 19 amino acids. V gave up 3 bases and J gave up 2 bases; unmatched junction bases: 14. Looked up from germline, CDR1 is SGHTS and CDR2 is YDEGEE. CDR3 in DNA: TGTGCCAGCAGCTCCGGGCGGCTAGCGGGGGGGCTTACTCAAGAGACCCAGTACTTC. Translated, it gives CASSSGRLAGGLTQETQYF.